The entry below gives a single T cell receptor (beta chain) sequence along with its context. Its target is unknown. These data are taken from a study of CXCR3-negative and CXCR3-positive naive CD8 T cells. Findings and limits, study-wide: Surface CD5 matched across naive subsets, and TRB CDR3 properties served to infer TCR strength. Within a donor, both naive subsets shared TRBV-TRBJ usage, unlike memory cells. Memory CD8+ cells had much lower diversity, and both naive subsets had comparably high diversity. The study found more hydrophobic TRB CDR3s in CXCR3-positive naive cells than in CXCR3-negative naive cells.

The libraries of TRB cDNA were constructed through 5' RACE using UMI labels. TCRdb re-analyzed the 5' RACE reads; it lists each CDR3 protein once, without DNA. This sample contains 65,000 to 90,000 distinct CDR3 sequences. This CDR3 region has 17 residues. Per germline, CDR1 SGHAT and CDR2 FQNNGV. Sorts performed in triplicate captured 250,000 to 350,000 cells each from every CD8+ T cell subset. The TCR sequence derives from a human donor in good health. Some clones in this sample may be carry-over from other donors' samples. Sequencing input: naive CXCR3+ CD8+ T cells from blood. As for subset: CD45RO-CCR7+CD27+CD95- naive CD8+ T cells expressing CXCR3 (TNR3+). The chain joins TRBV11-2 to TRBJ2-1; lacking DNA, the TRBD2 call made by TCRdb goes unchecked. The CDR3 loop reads CASSPYTSGSSYNEQFF.